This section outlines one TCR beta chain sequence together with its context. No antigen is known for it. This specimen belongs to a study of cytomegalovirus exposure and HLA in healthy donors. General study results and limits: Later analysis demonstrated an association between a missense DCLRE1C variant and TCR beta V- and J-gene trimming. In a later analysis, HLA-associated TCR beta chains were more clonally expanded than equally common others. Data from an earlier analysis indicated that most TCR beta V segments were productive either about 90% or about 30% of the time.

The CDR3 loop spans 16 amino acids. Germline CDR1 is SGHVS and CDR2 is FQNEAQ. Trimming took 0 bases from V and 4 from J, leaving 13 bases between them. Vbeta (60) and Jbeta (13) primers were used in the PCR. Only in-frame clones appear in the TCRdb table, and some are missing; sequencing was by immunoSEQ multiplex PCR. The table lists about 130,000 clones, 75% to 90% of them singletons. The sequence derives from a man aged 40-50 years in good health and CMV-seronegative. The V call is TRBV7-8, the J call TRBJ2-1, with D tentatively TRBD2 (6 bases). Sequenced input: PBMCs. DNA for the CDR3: TGTGCCAGCAGCTTAGCCACCCCTGGGGGGTACAATGAGCAGTTCTTC. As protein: CASSLATPGGYNEQFF.